A selection of T cell receptor beta chains follows, all from one sample in a study of Graves' ophthalmopathy and Graves' hyperthyroidism. TCRdb reanalysed the multiplex PCR reads using MiXCR and keeps one entry per CDR3 protein. The sample records around 400,000 distinct CDR3 sequences, around 18% being singletons. Sequenced material: peripheral blood. Receptors were obtained from a woman younger than 35 with Graves' ophthalmopathy. Each CDR3 is given without its conserved first and last residue.

>TRBV6-5
ASSTSGGSGNTIY
>TRBV9
ASSAATGLDLWAETQY
>TRBV19
ASSPLGMGSYEQY
>TRBV12-3/TRBV12-4
ASGEYEQY
>TRBV30
AWSPTGSDSPLH
>TRBV28
ASSLSWDRGYEQY
>TRBV4-3
ASSPGQGSGANVLT
>TRBV7-2
ASSTAWTRGTEAF
>TRBV7-9
ASSLIGSLSGELF
>TRBV10-3
AISVQNFYEQY
>TRBV7-2
ASSSWGSGYT
>TRBV29-1
SVAPSGISTGELF
>TRBV6-5
ASSRTPTGGGY
>TRBV6-4
ASSDWKGVAF
>TRBV6-1
ASSERQGNYGYT
>TRBV12-3/TRBV12-4
ASSFTGTGESYGYT
>TRBV6-5
ASSYSITDNSPLH
>TRBV6-2/TRBV6-3
ASVPRQTSYEQY
>TRBV5-1
ASNLDISGELF
>TRBV6-2/TRBV6-3
ASSYSLSAGDGYT
>TRBV18
ASSPSGANYSYT
>TRBV5-1
ASSGTQNTGELF
>TRBV6-2/TRBV6-3
ASSYRAVSGNTIY
>TRBV27
ASSSIGTSGRDEQY
>TRBV6-2/TRBV6-3
ASSRPDGRGTQY
>TRBV6-5
ATEQGLGEQY
>TRBV6-2/TRBV6-3
ASSLQESEGPNYGYT
>TRBV30
AWSVGERSTEAF
>TRBV19
ASSEGTGRDQPQH
>TRBV9
ASSEGLSGNTIY
>TRBV4-1
ASRQGGDTQY
>TRBV6-2/TRBV6-3
ASSDSTYEQY
>TRBV6-1
ASSEGPGRYGYT
>TRBV5-1
ASSTDLQETQY
>TRBV20-1
SASNQDGGRTEAF
>TRBV10-3
AISESRNQETQY
>TRBV9
ASSVELGTNTEAF
>TRBV5-1
ASSLVRGARAYEQY
>TRBV7-8
ATRGQGRSTGELF
>TRBV28
ASIPTTGANVLT
>TRBV6-2/TRBV6-3
ASSYLPGGGYT
>TRBV19
ATLASGYTEAF
>TRBV6-1
ASSELLRAKNIQY
>TRBV7-2
ASSLVGQGAGSPLH
>TRBV15
ATSLPRNTEAF
>TRBV11-1
ASSSQRSGRTPY
>TRBV7-2
ASSLVPPGMGNQPQH
>TRBV28
ASSLTSETY
>TRBV20-1
SARSGNRRETQY